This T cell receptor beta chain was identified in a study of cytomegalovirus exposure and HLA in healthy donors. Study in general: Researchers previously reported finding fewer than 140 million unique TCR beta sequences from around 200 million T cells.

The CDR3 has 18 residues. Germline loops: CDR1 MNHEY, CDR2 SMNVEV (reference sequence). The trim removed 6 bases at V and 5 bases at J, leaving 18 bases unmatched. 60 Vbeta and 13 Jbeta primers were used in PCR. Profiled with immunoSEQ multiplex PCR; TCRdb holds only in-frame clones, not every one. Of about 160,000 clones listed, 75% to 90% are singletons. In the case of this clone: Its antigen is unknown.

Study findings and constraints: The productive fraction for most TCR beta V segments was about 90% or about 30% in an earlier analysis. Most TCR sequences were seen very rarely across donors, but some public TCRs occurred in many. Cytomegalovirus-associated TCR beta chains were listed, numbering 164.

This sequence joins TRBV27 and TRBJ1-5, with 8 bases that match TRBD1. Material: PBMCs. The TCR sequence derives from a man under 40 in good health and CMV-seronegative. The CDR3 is CASSSTYQAGQGYQPQHF. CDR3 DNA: TGTGCCAGCAGCTCAACGTACCAGGCCGGACAGGGATATCAGCCCCAGCATTTT.